The present TCR beta chain was sequenced within a study of T-cell memory formation after mild COVID-19 (TCRdb year 2021). About the study as a whole: TCR sequence clusters from the two donors were found to be largely donor specific. T-cell clones expanding and contracting after mild COVID-19 in two donors were tracked by longitudinal TCRalpha and TCRbeta repertoire sequencing. The cohort comprised two young, previously healthy adult volunteers, one female and one male. Points the paper makes about the study in general: Clones contracting from day 15 to 85 had balanced CD4/CD8 phenotypes, while a second wave expanding from day 15 to 37 was biased towards CD4+. Only a couple of mild cases were covered in the study, and larger cohorts including severe cases with pre-infection samples were considered necessary. The second-wave clones that peaked on day 37 were not confirmed to be SARS-CoV-2 specific. Some responding clones were found in pre-infection memory, which suggests that pre-existing cross-reactive memory T cells took part in the SARS-CoV-2 response. Contracting CD4+ clones turned up mainly in the CM and EM memory subsets, whereas EMRA was where CD8+ clones were enriched.

Ficoll-Paque density gradient centrifugation was used to isolate PBMCs. Measured from the cysteine to the phenylalanine, the CDR3 is 13 residues long. This entry keeps only the CDR3 DNA: 39 bases, framed from base 1. CDR1 and CDR2 are read off the germline V gene (reference sequence) as SGHNT and YYREEE. The junction carries 6 bases between V and J, which are trimmed by 3 bases and 0 bases respectively. These reads were obtained on an Illumina NovaSeq 6000. TCRalpha and TCRbeta cDNA libraries were built by 5'RACE with constant-segment primers, adding sample barcodes and unique molecular identifiers. RNA was extracted from every sample with Trizol reagent. The libraries were amplified in two PCR steps, and the second step added a second sample barcode and Illumina TruSeq adapters. Sequencing of the libraries was done on an Illumina NovaSeq, producing 2 x 150 bp paired-end reads. In the original analysis: The reads were demultiplexed and collapsed into UMI-guided consensus sequences using migec v1.2.7. With mixcr v2.1.11, UMI consensuses were aligned to TRA and TRB V and J templates and assembled into clonotypes. Expanded or contracted clonotypes were those called significant by both edgeR and NoisET, with noise models trained on biological replicates. For edgeR calls, the thresholds were a false discovery rate-adjusted p below 0.01 and a log2 fold-change of 1. As an exploratory analysis of dynamics, max-normalized trajectories of the 1000 most abundant clonotypes were examined by PCA with hierarchical clustering. The CD4 or CD8 phenotype of responding clones was assigned using the separately sequenced CD4+ and CD8+ repertoires. TCRdb reworked the public reads: Q25 trimming with fastp, MiXCR clone assembly, productive beta chains retained. Rows with one shared CDR3 protein collapse into an entry with the most common genes and DNA. It is TCRdb's table, rather than the study itself, that gives the V and J calls and clone size. The table for this sample lists 50,000 to 70,000 distinct CDR3 sequences; more than 9% of them were counted only once. Clones ranked in the top ten supply about 25% of the sample.

This clonotype has a handful of counts. The target of this receptor is not known. Per-nucleotide qualities are absent, and no much larger clonotype sits a single base away. This receptor was obtained from a man aged 18 to 29 who had mild COVID-19 (a few samples of this study predate the infection). The sample titles of this study are shuffled in the database, so cell type and time point are left out; the donor was told from shared clones. This receptor chain uses TRBV5-4 and TRBJ2-5, with the D segment identity uncertain. Sequences were obtained from PBMCs or a T cell subset sorted from them (not recorded which). The CDR3 reads CASSSGYQETQYF. The nucleotide sequence is TGTGCCAGCAGCTCCGGATACCAAGAGACCCAGTACTTC.